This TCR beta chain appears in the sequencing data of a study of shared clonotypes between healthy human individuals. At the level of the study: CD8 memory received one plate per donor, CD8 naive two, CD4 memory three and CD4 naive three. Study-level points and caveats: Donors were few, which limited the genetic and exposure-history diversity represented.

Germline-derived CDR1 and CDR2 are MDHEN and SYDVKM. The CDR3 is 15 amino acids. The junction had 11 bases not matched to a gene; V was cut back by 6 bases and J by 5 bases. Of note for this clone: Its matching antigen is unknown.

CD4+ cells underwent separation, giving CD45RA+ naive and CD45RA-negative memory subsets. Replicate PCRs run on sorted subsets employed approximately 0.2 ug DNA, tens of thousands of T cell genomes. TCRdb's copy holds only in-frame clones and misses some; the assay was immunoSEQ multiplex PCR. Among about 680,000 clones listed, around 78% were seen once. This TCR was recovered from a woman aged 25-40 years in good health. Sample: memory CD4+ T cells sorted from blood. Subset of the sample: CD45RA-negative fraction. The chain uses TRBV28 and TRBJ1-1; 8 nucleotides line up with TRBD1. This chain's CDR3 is CASRTQGAGGTEAFF. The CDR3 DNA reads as TGTGCCAGCAGAACCCAGGGGGCCGGCGGTACTGAAGCTTTCTTT.